Listed here is a single T cell receptor (beta chain). This clonotype was seen only a few times. Its recognized antigen is unknown. No base-level quality is on record; no much larger clone is a single base apart. This sample was taken from a study of T-cell memory formation after mild COVID-19 (dated by TCRdb to the early 2020s). With respect to the entire study: TCR sequence clusters from the two donors were found to be largely donor specific. The cohort was made up of two young adult volunteers, one female and one male, who were previously healthy. Longitudinal TCRalpha and TCRbeta repertoire sequencing tracked T-cell clones expanding and contracting after mild COVID-19 in a couple of donors. The investigation overall reported the following: Some responding clones were detected in pre-infection memory, suggesting pre-existing cross-reactive memory T cells joined the SARS-CoV-2 response. From day 15 to 85, contracting clones showed balanced CD4/CD8 phenotypes, whereas a second wave of clones that expanded from day 15 to 37 leaned towards CD4+. Contracting CD4+ clones appeared mostly in the CM and EM memory subsets, whereas CD8+ clones were enriched in EMRA. SARS-CoV-2 specificity was not confirmed for the second-wave clones peaking on day 37. The study included only a couple of mild cases, and larger cohorts that include severe cases with pre-infection samples were judged to be necessary.

Per the germline V gene (reference sequence), SEHNR is the CDR1 and FQNEAQ is the CDR2. V is clipped by 2 bases and J by 7 bases, and the sequence between their germline boundaries is 11 bases long. Counted from cysteine to phenylalanine, this CDR3 has 13 amino acids. Left in the record is the CDR3 DNA by itself, 39 bases read in frame from the first base. Ficoll-Paque density gradient centrifugation was the method used to isolate PBMCs. The sequencer was an Illumina NovaSeq 6000. Using 5'RACE with constant-segment primers, TCRalpha and TCRbeta cDNA libraries were constructed, with sample barcodes and unique molecular identifiers added in the process. Trizol reagent was used to extract RNA from every sample. Library amplification was performed in two PCR steps, and a second sample barcode and Illumina TruSeq adapters were introduced in the second step. The libraries were sequenced on an Illumina NovaSeq using 2 x 150 bp paired-end reads. In the source study's methods: Demultiplexing of reads and collapsing into UMI-guided consensus sequences were performed with migec v1.2.7. Using mixcr v2.1.11, UMI consensuses were aligned to TRA and TRB V and J templates and then assembled into clonotypes. A clonotype was counted as expanded or contracted only when both edgeR and NoisET called the clonotype significant, with the noise models trained on biological replicates. edgeR calls used a false discovery rate-adjusted p below 0.01 and a log2 fold-change threshold of 1. As an exploratory analysis of dynamics, max-normalized trajectories of the 1000 most abundant clonotypes were examined by PCA with hierarchical clustering. Each responding clone was given a CD4 or CD8 phenotype based on the CD4+ and CD8+ repertoires, which had been sequenced separately. The raw public data were reprocessed by TCRdb itself: fastp quality trimming at Q25, MiXCR clonotype calling, in-frame beta chains only. Rows are combined by CDR3 protein, so each entry shows the most common genes and DNA. The V and J calls reflect TCRdb's pipeline rather than the authors' work. The sample profile shows 250,000 to 350,000 distinct CDR3 sequences; roughly an eighth of them were found once. The top ten clones comprise around a fifth of the sample.

This clonotype was sampled from a man aged 18 to 30 who had mild COVID-19 (a few samples of this study predate the infection). The sample titles of this study are shuffled in the database, so cell type and time point are left out; the donor was told from shared clones. This sequence uses TRBV7-9 and TRBJ1-1; a weak D assignment points to TRBD1 (5 bases agree). Sequencing was done on a sample of PBMCs or a T cell subset sorted from them (not recorded which). CDR3 region: CASSLFTTDEAFF. The nucleotide sequence is given as TGTGCCAGCAGCTTATTCACGACAGATGAAGCTTTCTTT.